This TCR beta chain was recorded in a study of CD8+ T cells in alopecia areata. For the study at large: Administration of oral tofacitinib to treated patients was at 5 to 10 mg twice daily. A 6-month off-drug phase came after tofacitinib, which had lasted 6 to 18 months. Severity scores in treated patients reflected the percentage of scalp affected.

Treatment: oral pan-JAK inhibitor, 5-10 mg twice daily. Findings and caveats of the study: Affected lesional scalp, above all in alopecia totalis/universalis, was more clonal than normal scalp.

This clone was observed a few times. Antigen specificity is unknown. V was pared by 4 bases and J by 2 bases, with 6 bases of the junction left unmatched. Looked up from germline, CDR1 is SQVTM and CDR2 is ANQGSEA. The CDR3 sequence is 14 residues long. Sequencing relied on a cDNA template that was reverse transcribed from extracted RNA. Produced via immunoSEQ multiplex PCR; TCRdb's table is partial and in-frame only. Of about 300,000 clones in the sample, 58% are singletons; the top ten hold over 1.5%. The material was CD4+ T cells sorted from blood, obtained at week 24, from a patient treated with tofacitinib. V gene TRBV29-1 combines with J gene TRBJ2-7, with 9 bases that match TRBD1. The TCR comes from a human donor with alopecia areata. The CDR3, as DNA: TGCAGCGTTGGTGGCGGACAGGGGCCCTACGAGCAGTACTTC. Translated, it gives CSVGGGQGPYEQYF.